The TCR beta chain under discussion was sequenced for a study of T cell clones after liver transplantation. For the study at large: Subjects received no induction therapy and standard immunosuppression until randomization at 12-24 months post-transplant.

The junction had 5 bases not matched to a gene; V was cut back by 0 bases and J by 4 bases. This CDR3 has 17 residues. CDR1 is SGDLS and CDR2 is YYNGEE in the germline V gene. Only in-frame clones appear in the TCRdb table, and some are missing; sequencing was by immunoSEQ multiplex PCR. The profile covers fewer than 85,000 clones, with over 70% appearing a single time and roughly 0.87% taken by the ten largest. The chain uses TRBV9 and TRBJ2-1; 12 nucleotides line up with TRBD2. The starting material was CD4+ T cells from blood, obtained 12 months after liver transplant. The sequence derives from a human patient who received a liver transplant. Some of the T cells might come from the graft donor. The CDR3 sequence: CASSVGLAGGLYNEQFF. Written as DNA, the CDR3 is TGTGCCAGCAGCGTAGGTCTAGCGGGAGGGCTTTACAATGAGCAGTTCTTC.